The T cell receptor (beta chain) under discussion was sequenced for a study of OX40 agonist ivuxolimab in advanced cancers. Study summary: Intravenous ivuxolimab at 0.01 to 10 mg/kg was given to patients every 2 weeks. Findings and caveats of the study: There was clonal expansion of CD4+ and CD8+ blood T cells by week 6 at 0.1 to 3.0 mg/kg.

Measured with immunoSEQ multiplex PCR; TCRdb has only the in-frame clones, and not every one. The table includes 80,000 to 100,000 clones, approximately 93% detected once. V lost 4 bases and J 2 bases, leaving 14 bases between the germline ends. This CDR3 spans 16 amino acids. Germline V CDR1 and CDR2: MNHEY, SMNVEV (reference sequence). Worth noting for this clone: Its target is unknown.

The receptor comes from an adult with an advanced solid tumor such as melanoma, head and neck, liver or kidney cancer. The material sequenced was CD4+ or CD8+ T cells sorted from blood, taken in a trial of the OX40 agonist ivuxolimab. The chain joins TRBV27 to TRBJ2-2; weak D call: TRBD1 (5 bases). Written as DNA, the CDR3 is TGTGCCAGCAGTTCCCCCTTGACAGATAACACCGGGGAGCTGTTTTTT. It specifies CASSSPLTDNTGELFF.